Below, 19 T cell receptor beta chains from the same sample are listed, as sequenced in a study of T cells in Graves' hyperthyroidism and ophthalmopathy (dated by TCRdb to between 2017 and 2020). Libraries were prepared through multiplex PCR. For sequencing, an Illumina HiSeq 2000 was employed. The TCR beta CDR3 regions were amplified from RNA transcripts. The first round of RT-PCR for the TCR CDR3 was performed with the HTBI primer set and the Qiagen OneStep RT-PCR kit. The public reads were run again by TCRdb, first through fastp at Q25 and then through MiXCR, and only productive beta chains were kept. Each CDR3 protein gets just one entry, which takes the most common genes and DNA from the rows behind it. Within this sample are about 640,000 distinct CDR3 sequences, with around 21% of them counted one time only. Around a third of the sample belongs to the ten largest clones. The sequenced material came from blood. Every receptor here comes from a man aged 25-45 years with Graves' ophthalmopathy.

DNA of the CDR3: TGTGCCAGCAGCTCACTAACTTCTGAAAAACTGTTTTTT. Translated, it gives CASSSLTSEKLFF. This chain connects TRBV7-9 to TRBJ1-4; D unresolved. The CDR3 runs to 13 residues. Trimming took 4 bases from V and 7 from J, leaving 10 bases between them. Germline CDR1 and CDR2: SEHNR and FQNEAQ (reference sequence).

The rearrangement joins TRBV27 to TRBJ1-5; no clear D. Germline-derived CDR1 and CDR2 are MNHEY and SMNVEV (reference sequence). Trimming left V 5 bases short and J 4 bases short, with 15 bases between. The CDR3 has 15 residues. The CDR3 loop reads CASSGGLSLNQPQHF. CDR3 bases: TGTGCCAGCAGTGGCGGGCTGAGTCTAAATCAGCCCCAGCATTTT.

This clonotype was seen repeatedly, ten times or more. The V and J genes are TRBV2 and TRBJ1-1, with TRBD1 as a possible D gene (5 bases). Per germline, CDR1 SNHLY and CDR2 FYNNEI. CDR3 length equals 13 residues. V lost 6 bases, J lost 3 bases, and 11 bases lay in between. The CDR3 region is CASRGVGDTEAFF. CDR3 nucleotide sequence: TGTGCCAGCAGGGGGGTGGGGGACACTGAAGCTTTCTTT.

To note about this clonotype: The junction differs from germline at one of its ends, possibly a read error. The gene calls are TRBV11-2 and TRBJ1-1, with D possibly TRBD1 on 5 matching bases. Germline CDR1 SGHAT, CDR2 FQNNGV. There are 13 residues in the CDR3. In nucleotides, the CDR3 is TGCGCCAGCAGCCAAGATATCTGGGGCGGAACTTTCTTT. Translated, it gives CASSQDIWGGTFF.

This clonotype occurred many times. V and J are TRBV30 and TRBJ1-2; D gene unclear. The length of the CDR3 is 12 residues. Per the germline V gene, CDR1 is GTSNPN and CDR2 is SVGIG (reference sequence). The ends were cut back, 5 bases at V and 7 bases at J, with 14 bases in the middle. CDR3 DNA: TGTGCCTGGGGAGGGCCCGGTGGTGGCTACACCTTC. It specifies CAWGGPGGGYTF. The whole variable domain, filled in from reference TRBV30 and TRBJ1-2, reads SQTIHQWPATLVQPVGSPLSLECTVEGTSNPNLYWYRQAAGRGLQLLFYSVGIGQISSEVPQNLSASRPQDRQFILSSKKLLLSDSGFYLCAWGGPGGGYTFGSGTRLTVV.

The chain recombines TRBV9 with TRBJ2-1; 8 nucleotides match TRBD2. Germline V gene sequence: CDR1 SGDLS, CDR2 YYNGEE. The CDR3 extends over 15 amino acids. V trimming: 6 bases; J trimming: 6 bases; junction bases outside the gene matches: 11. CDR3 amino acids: CASTLGGTRTNEQFF. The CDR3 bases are TGTGCCAGCACCCTCGGTGGGACTAGGACCAATGAGCAGTTCTTC.

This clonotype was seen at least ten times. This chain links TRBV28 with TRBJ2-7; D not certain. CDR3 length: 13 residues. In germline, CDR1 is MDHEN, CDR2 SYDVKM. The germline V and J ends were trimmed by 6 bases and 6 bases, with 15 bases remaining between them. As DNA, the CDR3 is TGTGCCAGCAGCTCCGGTGGGAATAGCGAGCAGTACTTC. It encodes CASSSGGNSEQYF.

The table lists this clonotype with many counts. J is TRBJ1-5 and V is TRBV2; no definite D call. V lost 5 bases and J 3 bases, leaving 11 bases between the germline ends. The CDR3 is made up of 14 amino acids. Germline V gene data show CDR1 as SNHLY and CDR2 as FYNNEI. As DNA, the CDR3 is TGTGCCAGCAGTCCCTACTCAGACAATCAGCCCCAGCATTTT. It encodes CASSPYSDNQPQHF.

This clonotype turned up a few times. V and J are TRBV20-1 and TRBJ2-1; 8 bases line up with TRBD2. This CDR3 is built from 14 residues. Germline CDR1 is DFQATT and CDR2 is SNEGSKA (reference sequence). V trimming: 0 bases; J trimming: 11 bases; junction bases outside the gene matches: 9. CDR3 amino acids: CSARDGRGWNKQFF. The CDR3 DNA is TGCAGTGCTAGAGACGGGAGGGGGTGGAATAAGCAGTTCTTC.

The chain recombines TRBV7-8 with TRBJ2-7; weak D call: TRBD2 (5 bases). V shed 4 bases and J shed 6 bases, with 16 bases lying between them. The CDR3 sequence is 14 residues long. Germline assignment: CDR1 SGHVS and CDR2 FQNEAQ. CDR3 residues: CASSSGNRPVEQYF. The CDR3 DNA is TGTGCCAGCAGCTCCGGGAACAGACCGGTCGAGCAGTACTTC. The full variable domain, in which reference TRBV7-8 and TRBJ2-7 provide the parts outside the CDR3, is GAGVSQSPRYKVAKRGQDVALRCDPISGHVSLFWYQQALGQGPEFLTYFQNEAQLDKSGLPSDRFFAERPEGSVSTLKIQRTQQEDSAVYLCASSSGNRPVEQYFGPGTRLTVT.

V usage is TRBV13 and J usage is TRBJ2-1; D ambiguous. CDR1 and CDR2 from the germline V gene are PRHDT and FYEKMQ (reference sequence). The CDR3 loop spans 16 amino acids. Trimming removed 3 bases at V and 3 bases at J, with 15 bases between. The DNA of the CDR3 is TGTGCCAGCAGCTTTAACGATCTAGATCACTACAATGAGCAGTTCTTC. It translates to CASSFNDLDHYNEQFF.

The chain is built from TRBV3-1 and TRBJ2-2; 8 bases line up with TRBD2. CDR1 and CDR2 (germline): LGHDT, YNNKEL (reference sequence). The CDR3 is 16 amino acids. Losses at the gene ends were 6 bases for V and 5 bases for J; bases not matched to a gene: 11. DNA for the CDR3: TGTGCCAGCAGTTACTCGGGAGGGCCGGGGACCGGGGAGCTGTTTTTT. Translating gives CASSYSGGPGTGELFF.

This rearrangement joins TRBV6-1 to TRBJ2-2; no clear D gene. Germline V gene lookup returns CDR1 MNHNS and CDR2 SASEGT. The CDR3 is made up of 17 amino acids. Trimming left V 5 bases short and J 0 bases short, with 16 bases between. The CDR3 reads CASSWQSRFANTGELFF. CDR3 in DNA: TGTGCCAGCAGTTGGCAGAGCCGGTTCGCGAACACCGGGGAGCTGTTTTTT.

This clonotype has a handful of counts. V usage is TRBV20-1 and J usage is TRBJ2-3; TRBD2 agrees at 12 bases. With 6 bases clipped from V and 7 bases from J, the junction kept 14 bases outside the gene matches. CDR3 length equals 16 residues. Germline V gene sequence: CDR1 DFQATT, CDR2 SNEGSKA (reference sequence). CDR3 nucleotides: TGCAGTGCGCCGCTAGCGGGAGGGCCCACGGGGAATACGCAGTATTTT. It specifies CSAPLAGGPTGNTQYF.

The CDR3 DNA sequence: TGTGCCACCGGAGCGGGAGGGGACACCGGGGAGCTGTTTTTT. Its translation is CATGAGGDTGELFF. This sequence joins TRBV10-3 and TRBJ2-2, with TRBD2 identical over 10 bases. Trimming took 10 bases from V and 3 from J; bases not matched to a gene: 5. Germline CDR1 ENHRY, CDR2 SYGVKD. CDR3 length equals 14 residues.

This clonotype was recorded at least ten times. CDR3 nucleotide sequence: TGTGCCAGCAGCCCCGGGGGCGGGGGGGAGCTGTTTTTT. Amino acid sequence: CASSPGGGGELFF. The chain is built from TRBV28 and TRBJ2-2, with D perhaps given as TRBD1 or TRBD2 (6 bases each). Germline CDR1 MDHEN, CDR2 SYDVKM. Trimming left V 6 bases short and J 8 bases short, with 13 bases between. The CDR3 contains 13 residues.

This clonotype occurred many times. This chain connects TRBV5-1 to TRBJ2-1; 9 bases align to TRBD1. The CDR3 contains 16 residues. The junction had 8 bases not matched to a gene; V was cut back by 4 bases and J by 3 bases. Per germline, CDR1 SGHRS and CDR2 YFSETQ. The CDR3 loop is CASSPPGTGYYNEQFF. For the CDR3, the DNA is TGCGCCAGCAGCCCACCCGGGACAGGGTACTACAATGAGCAGTTCTTC.

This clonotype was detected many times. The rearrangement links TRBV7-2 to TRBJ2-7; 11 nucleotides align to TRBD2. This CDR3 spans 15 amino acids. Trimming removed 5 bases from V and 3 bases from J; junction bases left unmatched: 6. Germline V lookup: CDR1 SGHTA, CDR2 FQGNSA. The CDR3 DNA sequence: TGTGCCAGCAGCGCCCCCGGGACTAGCGGCTACGAGCAGTACTTC. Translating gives CASSAPGTSGYEQYF.

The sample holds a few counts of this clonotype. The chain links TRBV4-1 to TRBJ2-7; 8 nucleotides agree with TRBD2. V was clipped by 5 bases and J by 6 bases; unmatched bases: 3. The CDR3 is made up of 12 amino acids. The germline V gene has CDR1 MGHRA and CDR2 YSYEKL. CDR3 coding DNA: TGCGCCAGCAGCTTCACTAGCGGCGAGCAGTACTTC. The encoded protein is CASSFTSGEQYF.